Below, 9 T cell receptor beta chains from the same sample are listed, as sequenced in a study of T cell repertoires in cytomegalovirus infection. TCRdb itself ran the reads through MiXCR, one entry per CDR3 protein. Among roughly 350,000 distinct CDR3 sequences, nearly 35% were seen once, and the ten largest hold about 13%. Their antigens are not known. The sample consisted of cultured PBMCs, taken from culture after CMV antigen stimulation. All receptors derive from a human donor in good health (CMV status not recorded). Some clones in this sample may be carry-over from other donors' samples.

The chain has TRBV7-2 and TRBJ1-2; D call uncertain. V was shortened by 5 bases and J by 2 bases, with 15 bases between the two germline ends. There are 15 residues in the CDR3. Germline lookup yields CDR1 SGHTA and CDR2 FQGNSA. CDR3 amino acids: CASSLKMSENYGYTF. In nucleotides, the CDR3 is TGTGCCAGCAGCCTCAAAATGTCGGAGAACTATGGCTACACCTTC. Variable domain in full (rest from reference TRBV7-2 and TRBJ1-2): GAGVSQSPSNKVTEKGKDVELRCDPISGHTALYWYRQSLGQGLEFLIYFQGNSAPDKSGLPSDRFSAERTGGSVSTLTIQRTQQEDSAVYLCASSLKMSENYGYTFGSGTRLTVV.

The genes are TRBV29-1 and TRBJ2-1; D possibly corresponds to TRBD2 (6 bases). Per the germline V gene, CDR1 is SQVTM and CDR2 is ANQGSEA. Trimming took off 0 bases at V and 5 bases at J, with 17 bases between the two ends. The CDR3 length is 16 residues. CDR3 protein: CSVEDQEAGRHNEQFF. In DNA form, the CDR3 reads TGCAGCGTTGAAGATCAGGAGGCAGGGAGGCACAATGAGCAGTTCTTC.

This clonotype has just a few counts. The chain employs TRBV18 and TRBJ2-1; D is ambiguous. Per the germline V gene, CDR1 is KGHSH and CDR2 is LQKENI. The CDR3 totals 16 residues. V lost 1 base, J lost 6 bases, and 16 bases lay in between. CDR3 in amino acids: CASSPQRKHLSNEQFF. Written as DNA, the CDR3 is TGTGCCAGCTCACCACAACGTAAGCACCTATCCAATGAGCAGTTCTTC.

This clonotype has just a few counts. The rearrangement links TRBV12-3 or TRBV12-4 to TRBJ1-2; 9 bases match TRBD1. CDR3 size: 15 residues. V dropped 6 bases and J dropped 4; count of bases not matched to a gene: 9. CDR3 region: CASRSMDRGGYGYTF. Here the CDR3 DNA reads TGTGCCAGCAGATCCATGGACAGGGGCGGCTATGGCTACACCTTC.

This clonotype has just a few counts. The chain couples TRBV4-1 to TRBJ1-5, with a tentative D call TRBD1 (6 bases). The germline V and J ends were trimmed by 4 bases and 5 bases, with 9 bases remaining between them. From germline, CDR1 is MGHRA and CDR2 YSYEKL. CDR3 length: 13 amino acids. CDR3 nucleotide sequence: TGCGCCAGCAGCCTACCAGGGGATCAGCCCCAGCATTTT. Amino acids: CASSLPGDQPQHF.

The V gene is TRBV24-1, the J gene TRBJ2-2; 9 nucleotides align to TRBD1. Per germline, CDR1 KGHDR and CDR2 SFDVKD. V lost 0 bases, J lost 6 bases, and 1 base stayed unmatched. This CDR3 has 15 residues. CDR3 sequence: CATSDLGQGSGELFF. The DNA of the CDR3 is TGTGCCACCAGTGATTTGGGACAGGGGTCCGGGGAGCTGTTTTTT.

This clonotype was observed a few times. The chain is built from TRBV7-9 and TRBJ2-6; 11 bases align to TRBD2. This CDR3 is built from 19 residues. V trimming: 5 bases; J trimming: 1 base; junction bases outside the gene matches: 10. CDR1 is SEHNR and CDR2 is FQNEAQ in the germline V gene (reference sequence). CDR3 bases: TGTGCCAGCAGCCCCGGGACTAGCGGAGAATTTTCTGGGGCCAACGTCCTGACTTTC. Its protein product is CASSPGTSGEFSGANVLTF.

Remarks on this clonotype: A much larger clone differs by one base, so this may be a read error. Because it lacks the conserved phenylalanine or tryptophan at the end, this CDR3 is likely a read error. The genes are TRBV7-2 and TRBJ1-2; 8 bases are a match to TRBD1. The germline V gene has CDR1 SGHTA and CDR2 FQGNSA. The J segment lost 0 bases and the V segment lost 5 bases, leaving 11 bases of the junction unmatched. The CDR3 length is 17 residues. The CDR3 reads CASSPGQGRGANYGYTY. CDR3 nucleotides: TGTGCCAGCAGCCCCGGACAGGGAAGAGGAGCTAACTATGGCTACACCTAC.

The rearrangement links TRBV7-3 to TRBJ2-1; 10 positions match TRBD1. J gave up 8 bases and V 4 bases, and 8 bases lay outside the gene matches. This CDR3 has 15 amino acids. Germline lookup yields CDR1 SGHTA and CDR2 FQGTGA. The CDR3 spells CASSSPGQGFDEQFF. As DNA, the CDR3 is TGTGCCAGCAGCTCCCCGGGACAGGGGTTTGATGAGCAGTTCTTC. Full variable domain (missing parts from reference TRBV7-3 and TRBJ2-1): GAGVSQTPSNKVTEKGKYVELRCDPISGHTALYWYRQSLGQGPEFLIYFQGTGAADDSGLPNDRFFAVRPEGSVSTLKIQRTERGDSAVYLCASSSPGQGFDEQFFGPGTRLTVL.